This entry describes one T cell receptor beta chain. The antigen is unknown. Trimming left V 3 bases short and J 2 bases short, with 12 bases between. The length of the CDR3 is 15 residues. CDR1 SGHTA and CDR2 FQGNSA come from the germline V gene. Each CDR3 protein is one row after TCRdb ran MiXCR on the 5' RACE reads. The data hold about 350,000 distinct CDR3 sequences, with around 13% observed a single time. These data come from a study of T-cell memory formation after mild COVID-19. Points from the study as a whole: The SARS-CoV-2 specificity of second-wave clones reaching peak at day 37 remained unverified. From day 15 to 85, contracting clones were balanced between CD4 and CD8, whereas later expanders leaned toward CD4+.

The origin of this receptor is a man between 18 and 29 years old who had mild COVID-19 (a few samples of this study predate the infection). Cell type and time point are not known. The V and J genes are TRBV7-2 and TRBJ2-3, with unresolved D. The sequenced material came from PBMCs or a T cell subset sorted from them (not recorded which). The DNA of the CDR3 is TGTGCCAGCAGCTTTAGACTGGTGCCCACAGATACGCAGTATTTT. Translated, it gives CASSFRLVPTDTQYF. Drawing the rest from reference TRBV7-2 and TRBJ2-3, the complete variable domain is GAGVSQSPSNKVTEKGKDVELRCDPISGHTALYWYRQSLGQGLEFLIYFQGNSAPDKSGLPSDRFSAERTGGSVSTLTIQRTQQEDSAVYLCASSFRLVPTDTQYFGPGTRLTVL.